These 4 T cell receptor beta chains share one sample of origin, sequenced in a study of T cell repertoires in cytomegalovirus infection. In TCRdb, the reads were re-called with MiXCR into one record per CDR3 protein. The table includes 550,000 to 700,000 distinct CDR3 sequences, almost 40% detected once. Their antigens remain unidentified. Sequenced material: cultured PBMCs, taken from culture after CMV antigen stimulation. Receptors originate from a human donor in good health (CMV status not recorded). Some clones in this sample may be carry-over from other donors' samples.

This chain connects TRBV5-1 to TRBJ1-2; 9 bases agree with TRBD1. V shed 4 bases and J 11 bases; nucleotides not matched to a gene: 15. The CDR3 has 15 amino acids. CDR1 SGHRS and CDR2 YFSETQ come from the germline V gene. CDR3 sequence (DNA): TGCGCCAGCAGCCCGGAAGCGCGGGACAGGGATGTTTACACCTTC. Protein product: CASSPEARDRDVYTF.

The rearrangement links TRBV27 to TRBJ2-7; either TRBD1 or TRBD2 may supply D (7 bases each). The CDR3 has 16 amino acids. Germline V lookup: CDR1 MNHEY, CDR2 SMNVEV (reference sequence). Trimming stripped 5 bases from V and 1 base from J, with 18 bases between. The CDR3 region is CASSPGGGPGSYEQYF. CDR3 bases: TGTGCCAGCAGTCCAGGGGGGGGCCCGGGATCCTACGAGCAGTACTTC.

The DNA of the CDR3 is TGTGCCAGCAGCTTAGTGGCGGAAAATGAGCAGTTCTTC. Translated, it gives CASSLVAENEQFF. V is TRBV7-9 and J is TRBJ2-1; D is uncertain. V lost 1 base and J 7 bases, leaving 8 bases between the germline ends. The CDR3 loop spans 13 amino acids. CDR1 and CDR2 from the germline V gene are SEHNR and FQNEAQ (reference sequence).

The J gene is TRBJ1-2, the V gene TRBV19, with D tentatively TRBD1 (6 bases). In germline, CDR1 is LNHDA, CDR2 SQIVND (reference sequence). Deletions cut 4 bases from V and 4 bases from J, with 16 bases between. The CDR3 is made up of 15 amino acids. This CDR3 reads CASSRNLGTSYGYTF. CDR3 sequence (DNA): TGTGCCAGTAGTAGGAACCTCGGGACATCCTATGGCTACACCTTC.